This passage covers 21 T cell receptor beta chains from one sample sequenced in a study of OX40 agonist ivuxolimab in advanced cancers. Sequencing was performed with immunoSEQ multiplex PCR; in TCRdb, only in-frame clones are kept and a portion is missing. The data show 50,000 to 65,000 clones, roughly 80% seen once. The sequenced sample was CD4+ or CD8+ T cells sorted from blood, obtained in a trial of the OX40 agonist ivuxolimab. All receptors derive from an adult with an advanced solid tumor such as melanoma, head and neck, liver or kidney cancer.

The V call is TRBV19, the J call TRBJ2-1; D not resolved. CDR1 LNHDA and CDR2 SQIVND come from the germline V gene (reference sequence). This CDR3 has 14 amino acids. V lost 0 bases and J 0 bases, leaving 3 bases between the germline ends. The CDR3 DNA follows: TGTGCCAGTAGTATAGATGTCTCCTACAATGAGCAGTTCTTC. Translating gives CASSIDVSYNEQFF.

The chain recombines TRBV5-1 with TRBJ2-2; unclear D gene. Germline-derived CDR1 and CDR2 are SGHRS and YFSETQ. This CDR3 region has 14 residues. V was clipped by 3 bases and J by 0 bases, with 6 bases between them. The DNA for the CDR3 is TGCGCCAGCAGCTCTAACTCGAACACCGGGGAGCTGTTTTTT. Translating gives CASSSNSNTGELFF.

The rearrangement uses TRBV6-5 and TRBJ2-7; D is possibly TRBD2 (6 bases). Per germline, CDR1 MNHEY and CDR2 SVGAGI. This CDR3 contains 14 residues. Trimming took 7 bases from V and 2 from J, leaving 15 bases between them. CDR3 in DNA: TGTGCCAGCACCACCGGTAGCGGCACCTACGAGCAGTACTTC. Encoded protein: CASTTGSGTYEQYF.

In its sample, this clone was seen a few times. J is TRBJ2-1 and V is TRBV11-2; D is undetermined. This CDR3 has 13 amino acids. V shed 0 bases and J shed 6 bases, with 6 bases lying between them. Germline CDR1 reads SGHAT; CDR2 reads FQNNGV. DNA for the CDR3: TGTGCCAGCAGCTTAGATGTGGGCAATGAGCAGTTCTTC. Encoded protein: CASSLDVGNEQFF.

The CDR3 loop reads CVRSHPHAGRGRVEQYF. The CDR3 coding sequence is TGTGTCAGAAGCCACCCCCACGCTGGAAGGGGCAGGGTCGAGCAGTACTTC. The V call is TRBV7-5, the J call TRBJ2-7; the listed D gene, TRBD1, was not tested against the DNA. TRBV7-5 is a documented pseudogene. CDR3 length: 17 amino acids.

The chain is built from TRBV11-2 and TRBJ1-2; possibly TRBD1 for D (5 bases). This CDR3 is 15 amino acids long. Germline lookup yields CDR1 SGHAT and CDR2 FQNNGV. V shed 1 base and J shed 3 bases, with 12 bases lying between them. DNA for the CDR3: TGTGCCAGCAGCTTAGCCCAGGGACCAGACTATGGCTACACCTTC. Its protein is CASSLAQGPDYGYTF.

CDR3 residues: CASSGAGTSRSSYNEQFF. For the CDR3, the DNA is TGTGCCAGCAGTGGGGCCGGGACTAGCAGATCCTCCTACAATGAGCAGTTCTTC. This rearrangement joins TRBV25-1 to TRBJ2-1; 9 bases align to TRBD2. The ends lost 4 bases at V and 0 bases at J; junction bases unmatched: 10. Germline-derived CDR1 and CDR2 are MGHDK and SYGVNS. CDR3 length equals 18 residues. Looking up the rest from reference TRBV25-1 and TRBJ2-1 gives the full variable domain: EADIYQTPRYLVIGTGKKITLECSQTMGHDKMYWYQQDPGMELHLIHYSYGVNSTEKGDLSSESTVSRIRTEHFPLTLESARPSHTSQYLCASSGAGTSRSSYNEQFFGPGTRLTVL.

In its sample, this clone was seen once. The chain joins TRBV18 to TRBJ2-5; tentatively, D is TRBD1 (5 bases). Germline CDR1 reads KGHSH; CDR2 reads LQKENI. This CDR3 has 13 residues. Trimming left V 2 bases short and J 4 bases short, with 8 bases between. Here the CDR3 reads CASSPGRGETQYF. The CDR3 DNA reads TGTGCCAGCTCACCAGGAAGGGGAGAGACCCAGTACTTC.

This rearrangement joins TRBV19 to TRBJ2-7, with 9 bases matching TRBD1. The length of the CDR3 is 13 residues. The V gene end was trimmed by 6 bases and the J gene end by 6 bases; junction bases not matched to a gene: 6. Germline CDR1 LNHDA, CDR2 SQIVND (reference sequence). In DNA form, the CDR3 reads TGTGCCAGTAGGGGACAGGGAACGAGCGAGCAGTACTTC. It codes for CASRGQGTSEQYF.

The chain has TRBV5-8 and TRBJ2-6; D possibly uses TRBD1 or TRBD2 (5 bases each). The CDR3 covers 18 residues. Germline values: CDR1 SGHTS, CDR2 YDEGEE. V lost 4 bases, J lost 0 bases, and 17 bases lay in between. The CDR3 is CASSPARGVFSGANVLTF. The CDR3 DNA reads TGTGCCAGCAGCCCTGCGAGAGGGGTTTTCTCTGGGGCCAACGTCCTGACTTTC.

This chain joins TRBV2 and TRBJ2-7; TRBD2 matches 9 bases. Trimming removed 5 bases from V and 0 bases from J; junction bases left unmatched: 29. The CDR3 spans 23 residues. Germline CDR1 SNHLY, CDR2 FYNNEI. CDR3 nucleotides: TGTGCCAGCAGTTTTGGTCCCGGGGGATGGATTAGCGGGAGCCCTTCGAGCTCCTACGAGCAGTACTTC. Protein sequence: CASSFGPGGWISGSPSSSYEQYF.

The chain recombines TRBV18 with TRBJ2-1, with 10 bases matching TRBD1. The CDR3 runs to 16 residues. The germline V gene encodes CDR1 KGHSH and CDR2 LQKENI. The V and J ends lost 3 bases and 7 bases, in that order; junction bases with no gene match: 9. The DNA of the CDR3 is TGTGCCAGCTCACCGAAGACAGGGGGCGGTATGAATGAGCAGTTCTTC. Translating it yields CASSPKTGGGMNEQFF.

The rearrangement uses TRBV11-2 and TRBJ2-3, with TRBD2 matching over 12 bases. Unmatched junction bases numbered 6, after V lost 1 base and J lost 1 base. The CDR3 covers 18 residues. The germline gives CDR1 SGHAT, CDR2 FQNNGV. The CDR3 region is CASSLGGLAGGGTDTQYF. The CDR3 DNA reads TGTGCCAGCAGCTTAGGGGGGCTAGCGGGAGGGGGCACAGATACGCAGTATTTT.

This chain uses TRBV19 with TRBJ1-5, with 8 bases lining up with TRBD1. Per germline, CDR1 LNHDA and CDR2 SQIVND (reference sequence). J was trimmed by 4 bases and V by 3 bases; bases with no gene match: 8. The length of the CDR3 is 16 residues. DNA of the CDR3: TGTGCCAGTAGTATGGCAGGGGGCATGGGTAATCAGCCCCAGCATTTT. Translated, it gives CASSMAGGMGNQPQHF. The complete variable domain, with remaining parts taken from reference TRBV19 and TRBJ1-5, reads DGGITQSPKYLFRKEGQNVTLSCEQNLNHDAMYWYRQDPGQGLRLIYYSQIVNDFQKGDIAEGYSVSREKKESFPLTVTSAQKNPTAFYLCASSMAGGMGNQPQHFGDGTRLSIL.

The chain has TRBV5-4 and TRBJ2-5; unclear D gene. Germline-derived CDR1 and CDR2 are SGHNT and YYREEE (reference sequence). This CDR3 spans 11 amino acids. V lost 3 bases to trimming and J lost 2 bases, with 2 bases between them. CDR3 in DNA: TGTGCCAGCAGCTCTCAAGAGACCCAGTACTTC. Amino acids: CASSSQETQYF.

This clone was seen just once. This rearrangement joins TRBV7-2 to TRBJ2-3; the D gene is possibly TRBD1 (6 bases). This CDR3 has 13 residues. The V and J ends lost 5 bases and 2 bases respectively, with 8 bases between them. Germline assignment: CDR1 SGHTA and CDR2 FQGNSA. The CDR3 DNA follows: TGTGCCAGCAGCGGACAGATCACAGATACGCAGTATTTT. Its protein product is CASSGQITDTQYF.

The rearrangement joins TRBV7-9 to TRBJ2-2, with 9 bases lining up with TRBD2. Germline V gene lookup returns CDR1 SEHNR and CDR2 FQNEAQ (reference sequence). Unmatched junction bases numbered 5, after V lost 5 bases and J lost 1 base. This CDR3 comprises 16 residues. The CDR3 loop is CASSRQTSGNTGELFF. The CDR3 coding sequence is TGTGCCAGCAGCCGCCAGACTAGCGGGAACACCGGGGAGCTGTTTTTT. Together with reference TRBV7-9 and TRBJ2-2, the CDR3 gives the full variable domain: DTGVSQNPRHKITKRGQNVTFRCDPISEHNRLYWYRQTLGQGPEFLTYFQNEAQLEKSRLLSDRFSAERPKGSFSTLEIQRTEQGDSAMYLCASSRQTSGNTGELFFGEGSRLTVL.

V usage is TRBV7-2 and J usage is TRBJ2-2, with TRBD1 matching 10 bases. This CDR3 region has 14 residues. The germline V gene has CDR1 SGHTA and CDR2 FQGNSA. The V segment lost 6 bases and the J segment 7 bases; nucleotides outside the gene matches: 5. CDR3 region: CASSRGQGDGELFF. The CDR3 bases are TGTGCCAGCAGTCGCGGACAGGGGGACGGGGAGCTGTTTTTT.

This chain connects TRBV4-1 to TRBJ1-1, with D hard to call. Germline V CDR1 and CDR2: MGHRA, YSYEKL. There are 11 residues in the CDR3. V was trimmed by 1 base and J by 4 bases, leaving 1 base between them. The CDR3 here is CASSQATEAFF. The DNA of the CDR3 is TGCGCCAGCAGCCAAGCCACTGAAGCTTTCTTT.

Only one count was recorded for this clone. V usage is TRBV19 and J usage is TRBJ1-2; tentatively, D is TRBD1 (5 bases). CDR3 length equals 14 residues. V was cut by 5 bases and J by 3 bases, with 13 bases left in between. CDR1 and CDR2 (germline): LNHDA, SQIVND (reference sequence). CDR3 bases: TGTGCCAGTAGTCCGTTCGCGGGGGACTATGGCTACACCTTC. Its protein product is CASSPFAGDYGYTF. The variable domain in full, with the rest retrieved from reference TRBV19 and TRBJ1-2, is DGGITQSPKYLFRKEGQNVTLSCEQNLNHDAMYWYRQDPGQGLRLIYYSQIVNDFQKGDIAEGYSVSREKKESFPLTVTSAQKNPTAFYLCASSPFAGDYGYTFGSGTRLTVV.

The chain is built from TRBV7-6 and TRBJ2-2, with D possibly being TRBD2 (6 bases). The CDR3 consists of 14 residues. V dropped 1 base and J dropped 6 bases, with 9 bases sitting between them. Germline V lookup: CDR1 SGHVS, CDR2 FNYEAQ. CDR3 residues: CASSLVGGAGELFF. The CDR3 nucleotides are TGTGCCAGCAGCTTAGTGGGCGGGGCCGGGGAGCTGTTTTTT.